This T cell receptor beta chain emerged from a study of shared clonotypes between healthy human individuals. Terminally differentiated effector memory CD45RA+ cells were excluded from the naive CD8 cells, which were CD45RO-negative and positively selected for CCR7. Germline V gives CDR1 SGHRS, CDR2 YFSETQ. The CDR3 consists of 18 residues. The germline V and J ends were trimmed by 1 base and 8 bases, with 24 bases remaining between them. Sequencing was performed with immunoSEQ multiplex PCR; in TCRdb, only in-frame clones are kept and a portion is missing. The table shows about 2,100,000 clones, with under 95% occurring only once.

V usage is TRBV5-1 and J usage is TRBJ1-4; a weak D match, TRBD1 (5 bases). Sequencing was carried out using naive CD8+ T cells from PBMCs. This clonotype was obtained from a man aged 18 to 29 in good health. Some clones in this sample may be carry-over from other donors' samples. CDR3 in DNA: TGCGCCAGCAGCTTGTACGGGGTTGGAGTCCAGGGAGACGAAAAACTGTTTTTT. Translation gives CASSLYGVGVQGDEKLFF.